This T cell receptor (beta chain) appears in the sequencing data of a study of T cell responses to AZD1222 COVID-19 vaccine. Findings and caveats of the study: Following two doses of AZD1222, Spike-specific TCR breadth and depth rose.

This clone was recorded only once. Antigen: not known. The table came from immunoSEQ multiplex PCR; TCRdb's copy has only in-frame clones and leaves some out. The sample has about 150,000 clones, about 86% seen once; the top ten hold 5% to 5.5%. This TCR was recovered from an adult who received the AZD1222 COVID-19 vaccine. Here the sequenced sample was peripheral blood, taken 28 days after the second AZD1222 dose.

In nucleotides, the CDR3 is TGTGCCAGCACAGATACGCAGTATTTT. It yields the protein CASTDTQYF. The chain links TRBV7-9 to TRBJ2-3; D gene unclear. The V end was cut by 7 bases, the J end by 4 bases, with 0 bases between. CDR3 length: 9 residues. In germline, CDR1 is SEHNR, CDR2 FQNEAQ (reference sequence).